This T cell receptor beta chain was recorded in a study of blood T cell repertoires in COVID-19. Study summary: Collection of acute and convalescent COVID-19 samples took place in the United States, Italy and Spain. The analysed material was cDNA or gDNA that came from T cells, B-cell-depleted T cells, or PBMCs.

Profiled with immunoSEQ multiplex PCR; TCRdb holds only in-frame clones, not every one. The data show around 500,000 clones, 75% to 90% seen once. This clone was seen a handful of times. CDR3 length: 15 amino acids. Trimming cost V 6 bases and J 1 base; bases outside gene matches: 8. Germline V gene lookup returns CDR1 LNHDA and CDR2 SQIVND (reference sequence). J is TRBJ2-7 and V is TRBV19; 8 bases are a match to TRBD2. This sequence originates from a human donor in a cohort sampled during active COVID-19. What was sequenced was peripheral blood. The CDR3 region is CASSSFTSGSYEQYF. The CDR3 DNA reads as TGTGCCAGTAGCTCCTTCACTAGCGGTTCCTACGAGCAGTACTTC.